Listed here are 18 T cell receptor beta chains from one sample, sequenced in a study of T cell responses to AZD1222 COVID-19 vaccine. Generated by immunoSEQ multiplex PCR, the TCRdb table keeps only in-frame clones and is missing some. The sample has around 140,000 clones, roughly 90% seen once. The sample was peripheral blood, taken on day 0 of AZD1222 vaccination. These receptors originate from an adult in good health.

The chain links TRBV5-6 to TRBJ2-3; D may be TRBD2 (5 bases). V dropped 5 bases and J dropped 1 base, with 11 bases sitting between them. The CDR3 is 14 amino acids. CDR1 is SGHDT and CDR2 is YYEEEE in the germline V gene. The CDR3 is CASRRLAGTDTQYF. As DNA, the CDR3 is TGTGCCAGCAGAAGGCTAGCAGGCACAGATACGCAGTATTTT.

V usage is TRBV3-1 (or the pseudogene TRBV3-2) and J usage is TRBJ2-1; 10 nucleotides match TRBD2. Germline CDR1 LGHDT, CDR2 YNNKEL (reference sequence). With 3 bases clipped from V and 7 bases from J, the junction kept 3 bases outside the gene matches. The CDR3 contains 14 residues. The DNA for the CDR3 is TGTGCCAGCAGCCAGAGCGGGAGGGCGAATGAGCAGTTCTTC. Translation gives CASSQSGRANEQFF.

The genes are TRBV19 and TRBJ2-7, with 10 bases matching TRBD2. The CDR3 loop spans 19 amino acids. V trimming: 6 bases; J trimming: 3 bases; junction bases outside the gene matches: 20. Germline V lookup: CDR1 LNHDA, CDR2 SQIVND (reference sequence). Here the CDR3 reads CASSDKRGKASGRNYEQYF. In DNA, the CDR3 is TGTGCCAGTAGCGATAAGAGGGGCAAGGCTAGCGGGAGAAACTACGAGCAGTACTTC.

This chain links TRBV5-1 with TRBJ1-1, with TRBD1 matching 7 bases. Germline V CDR1 and CDR2: SGHRS, YFSETQ. The CDR3 is 14 amino acids. Trimming removed 4 bases from V and 7 bases from J; junction bases left unmatched: 10. DNA of the CDR3: TGCGCCAGCAGCCTTGGGACAGCCAACTTTGAAGCTTTCTTT. Protein sequence: CASSLGTANFEAFF.

The CDR3 nucleotides read TGCGCCAGCAGCCCTAGGGGCGGGAGTACAGATACGCAGTATTTT. It yields the protein CASSPRGGSTDTQYF. This chain joins TRBV10-2 and TRBJ2-3, with 7 bases aligning to TRBD2. V lost 6 bases, J lost 3 bases, and 9 bases stayed unmatched. In germline, CDR1 is WSHSY, CDR2 SAAADI. CDR3 length equals 15 residues.

This clone came up once. The J gene is TRBJ1-1, the V gene TRBV3-1 (or the pseudogene TRBV3-2), with D possibly being TRBD1 (5 bases). Per the germline V gene, CDR1 is LGHDT and CDR2 is YNNKEL (reference sequence). The CDR3 has 16 residues. Trimming cost V 4 bases and J 13 bases, with 28 bases left between them. The CDR3 here is CASSPRTSGTGSPRFF. For the CDR3, the DNA is TGTGCCAGCAGCCCGCGAACTTCCGGGACCGGGAGCCCACGTTTCTTT.

The chain has TRBV9 and TRBJ1-1; D ambiguous. CDR1 and CDR2 (germline): SGDLS, YYNGEE. Between the trimmed V and J ends, which lost 3 bases and 1 base, there was a span of 10 bases. This CDR3 is built from 14 residues. The CDR3 DNA is TGTGCCAGCAGCGCGGTCAGTCAGAACACTGAAGCTTTCTTT. It translates to CASSAVSQNTEAFF.

The chain recombines TRBV9 with TRBJ2-5, with 10 bases aligning to TRBD2. Germline lookup yields CDR1 SGDLS and CDR2 YYNGEE. V lost 2 bases, J lost 3 bases, and 7 bases stayed unmatched. This CDR3 contains 16 residues. In DNA, the CDR3 is TGTGCCAGCAGCGTCCTATCTGGACTAGCGGAAGAGACCCAGTACTTC. Protein sequence: CASSVLSGLAEETQYF. Together with reference TRBV9 and TRBJ2-5, the CDR3 gives the full variable domain: DSGVTQTPKHLITATGQRVTLRCSPRSGDLSVYWYQQSLDQGLQFLIQYYNGEERAKGNILERFSAQQFPDLHSELNLSSLELGDSALYFCASSVLSGLAEETQYFGPGTRLLVL.

The chain has TRBV4-3 and TRBJ1-3; D is possibly TRBD1 (5 bases). The V end lost 0 bases, the J end lost 3 bases, and 12 bases lay between the germline ends. The CDR3 length is 16 residues. Per the germline V gene, CDR1 is LGHNA and CDR2 is YSLEER. The CDR3, as DNA: TGCGCCAGCAGCCAAGATTGGTCGGGGCTTGGAAACACCATATATTTT. Amino acid sequence: CASSQDWSGLGNTIYF.

The chain employs TRBV15 and TRBJ2-7; 14 nucleotides agree with TRBD2. With 5 bases clipped from V and 6 bases from J, the junction kept 6 bases outside the gene matches. Per the germline V gene, CDR1 is LNHNV and CDR2 is YYDKDF (reference sequence). The CDR3 contains 15 residues. The CDR3 region is CATSGGLAGAGEQYF. In nucleotides, the CDR3 is TGTGCCACCAGCGGGGGACTAGCGGGAGCAGGCGAGCAGTACTTC.

The V and J genes are TRBV4-3 and TRBJ1-2, with D uncertain. Germline V gives CDR1 LGHNA, CDR2 YSLEER. The CDR3 runs to 16 residues. The ends were cut back, 1 base at V and 3 bases at J, with 15 bases in the middle. DNA of the CDR3: TGCGCCAGCAGCCAAGTTTCCACCGGGTTCCACTATGGCTACACCTTC. Protein product: CASSQVSTGFHYGYTF.

The J gene is TRBJ1-1, the V gene TRBV10-3, with D uncertain. Germline V gene lookup returns CDR1 ENHRY and CDR2 SYGVKD. The germline V and J ends were trimmed by 3 bases and 1 base, with 9 bases remaining between them. This CDR3 spans 14 amino acids. The CDR3 sequence: CAISESPQNTEAFF. Written as DNA, the CDR3 is TGTGCCATCAGTGAAAGTCCCCAGAACACTGAAGCTTTCTTT.

The chain is built from TRBV6-6 and TRBJ1-6; D unresolved. Germline assignment: CDR1 MNHNY and CDR2 SVGAGI (reference sequence). V shed 6 bases and J shed 9 bases, with 15 bases lying between them. CDR3 length: 14 residues. The CDR3 nucleotides are TGTGCCAGCAGCACCAGCGGCGCAATTTCACCCCTCCACTTT. This codes for CASSTSGAISPLHF.

The chain uses TRBV12-3 or TRBV12-4 and TRBJ1-2, with D possibly being TRBD1 (5 bases). The CDR3 is 13 amino acids. V lost 6 bases and J lost 4, with 12 bases in between. The CDR3, as DNA: TGTGCCAGCAGCCCGGGACTGAGCTATGGCTACACCTTC. It encodes CASSPGLSYGYTF.

This rearrangement joins TRBV18 to TRBJ1-1, with D possibly being TRBD1 (6 bases). Germline values: CDR1 KGHSH, CDR2 LQKENI. V was pared by 1 base and J by 4 bases, with 13 bases between. CDR3 length: 15 residues. The CDR3 is CASSPRAGVGTEAFF. The CDR3, as DNA: TGTGCCAGCTCACCACGGGCAGGGGTGGGCACTGAAGCTTTCTTT.

The rearrangement uses TRBV5-4 and TRBJ2-1; D possibly corresponds to TRBD2 (5 bases). This CDR3 has 15 amino acids. The ends were cut back, 7 bases at V and 3 bases at J, with 17 bases in the middle. Germline lookup yields CDR1 SGHNT and CDR2 YYREEE (reference sequence). The CDR3 DNA is TGTGCCAGCGCCTACGGGGAGCCGATCTACAATGAGCAGTTCTTC. As protein: CASAYGEPIYNEQFF.

The chain has TRBV10-3 and TRBJ2-2; the D gene is possibly TRBD1 (5 bases). This CDR3 has 14 amino acids. Deletions cut 6 bases from V and 1 base from J, with 9 bases between. CDR1 is ENHRY, CDR2 SYGVKD, per germline. Here the CDR3 DNA reads TGTGCCATCAGCACCGACAGGAACACCGGGGAGCTGTTTTTT. Translating it yields CAISTDRNTGELFF.

V and J are TRBV6-2 or TRBV6-3 and TRBJ1-5, with a tentative D call TRBD1 (5 bases). The CDR3 consists of 14 residues. Trimming took 3 bases from V and 7 from J, leaving 13 bases between them. The germline gives CDR1 MNHEY, CDR2 SVGEGT. The chain's CDR3 is CASSYQGPWQPQHF. In nucleotides, the CDR3 is TGTGCCAGCAGTTATCAGGGCCCTTGGCAGCCCCAGCATTTT.